This T cell receptor beta chain was captured in a study of T cell repertoires in cytomegalovirus infection. Study at large: Epitope selection comprised recently identified HLA-C-restricted CMV epitopes and well-studied HLA-B-restricted CMV epitopes.

This CDR3 has 13 residues. Trimming pared 5 bases from V and 4 bases from J, leaving 11 bases between. Germline loops: CDR1 MNHEY, CDR2 SMNVEV (reference sequence). This clonotype was found once. Its antigen remains unidentified. Study-wide points: Clonotype analysis showed dominance of the ex vivo response by HLA-C-restricted CMV-specific TCR beta clonotypes. Cumulated frequencies of public TCR beta families served to identify carriers of CMV plus the relevant HLA.

TCRdb used MiXCR to reprocess the reads, holding one entry per CDR3 protein. The table shows approximately 990,000 distinct CDR3 sequences, with more than 25% occurring only once. Sequencing used cultured CD8+ T cells from PBMCs, obtained from culture after CMV antigen stimulation. This TCR was recovered from a human donor in good health (CMV status not recorded). Some clones in this sample may be carry-over from other donors' samples. V is TRBV27 and J is TRBJ1-2; D is perhaps TRBD1 (6 bases). The CDR3 DNA follows: TGTGCCAGCAGTGTGACAGGTCCCTATGGCTACACCTTC. This gives the protein CASSVTGPYGYTF.